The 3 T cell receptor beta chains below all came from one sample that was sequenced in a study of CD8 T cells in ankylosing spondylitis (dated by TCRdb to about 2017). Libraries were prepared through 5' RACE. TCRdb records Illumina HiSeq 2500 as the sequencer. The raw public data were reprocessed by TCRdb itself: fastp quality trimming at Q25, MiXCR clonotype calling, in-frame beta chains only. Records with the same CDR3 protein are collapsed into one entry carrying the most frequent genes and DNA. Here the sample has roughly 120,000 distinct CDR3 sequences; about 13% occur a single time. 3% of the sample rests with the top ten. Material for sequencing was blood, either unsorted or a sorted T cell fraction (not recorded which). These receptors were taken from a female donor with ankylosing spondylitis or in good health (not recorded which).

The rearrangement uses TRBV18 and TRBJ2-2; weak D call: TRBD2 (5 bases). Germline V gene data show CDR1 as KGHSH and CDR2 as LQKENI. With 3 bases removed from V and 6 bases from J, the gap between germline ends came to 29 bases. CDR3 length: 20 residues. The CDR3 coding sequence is TGTGCCAGCTCACCCGTTCTAAATCATGGCGGAGGAACAACGGCCGGGGAGCTGTTTTTT. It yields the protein CASSPVLNHGGGTTAGELFF.

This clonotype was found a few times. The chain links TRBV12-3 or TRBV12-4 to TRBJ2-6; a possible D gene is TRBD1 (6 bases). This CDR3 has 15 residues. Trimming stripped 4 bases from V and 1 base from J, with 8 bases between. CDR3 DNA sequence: TGTGCCAGCAGTTATACAGGGTCTGGGGCCAACGTCCTGACTTTC. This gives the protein CASSYTGSGANVLTF.

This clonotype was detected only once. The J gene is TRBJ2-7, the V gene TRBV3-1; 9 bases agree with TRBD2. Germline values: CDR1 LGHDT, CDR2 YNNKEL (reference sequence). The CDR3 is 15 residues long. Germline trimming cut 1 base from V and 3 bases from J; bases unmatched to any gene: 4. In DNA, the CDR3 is TGTGCCAGCAGCCAAGCAGGACTAGCGAACTACGAGCAGTACTTC. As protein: CASSQAGLANYEQYF.